This T cell receptor (beta chain) was captured by sequencing in a study of OX40 agonist ivuxolimab in advanced cancers. On the study more broadly: Dose-escalation patients' cancers were hepatocellular carcinoma, melanoma, renal cell or head and neck cancer. A mean age of around 63 years, range roughly 23 to 85, was recorded, and 80% to 90% were male. Study-wide points: Dosing at 0.1 to 3.0 mg/kg was accompanied by clonal expansion of CD4+ and CD8+ blood T cells by week 6.

V lost 4 bases and J 6 bases, leaving 12 bases between the germline ends. Germline loops: CDR1 SNHLY, CDR2 FYNNEI. The CDR3 consists of 13 residues. On this clone itself: Its antigen is not known.

Some clones are missing from TCRdb's copy, which holds only in-frame ones; the method was immunoSEQ multiplex PCR. Among tens of thousands of clones, about nine tenths were seen once, and the ten largest hold 0.43%. The sequence came from an adult with an advanced solid tumor such as melanoma, head and neck, liver or kidney cancer. The sample consisted of CD4+ or CD8+ T cells sorted from blood, taken in a trial of the OX40 agonist ivuxolimab. J is TRBJ1-2 and V is TRBV2; D may be TRBD1 (6 bases). In DNA, the CDR3 is TGTGCCAGCAGTGGGGCAGGGGCTAATGGCTACACCTTC. Protein: CASSGAGANGYTF.